This TCR beta chain was observed in a study of coeliac disease. Generated by immunoSEQ multiplex PCR, the TCRdb table keeps only in-frame clones and is missing some. This table has 2,300 or so clones, 70% to 75% appearing once. The germline V gene has CDR1 MNHEY and CDR2 SVGAGI. CDR3 length: 14 residues. V shed 7 bases and J 6 bases; nucleotides not matched to a gene: 9. The chain carries TRBV6-5 and TRBJ2-7; the match to TRBD2 covers 10 bases. The material sequenced was lymphocytes from the gut lamina propria. The TCR comes from a human donor without celiac disease. The CDR3 DNA reads as TGTGCCAGCAACGCAGCGGGAGGGCCGGGCGAGCAGTACTTC. Encoded protein: CASNAAGGPGEQYF.